This is a list of T cell receptor beta chains from one sample in a study of kidney transplant recipient with SARS-CoV-2 infection. TCRdb recomputed calls from the reads with MiXCR, one row per CDR3 protein. The sample has 200,000 to 300,000 distinct CDR3 sequences; around 26% are singletons. The material was a blood sample, obtained at baseline and between days 110 and 120 from a kidney transplant recipient. The receptors come from a male patient in his thirties who had COVID-19 and was a kidney transplant recipient. Some T cells may have originated in the graft donor. Both conserved end residues are part of each CDR3. A D gene is named only where the DNA matches it firmly. The listing skips clone size in some rows; elsewhere it reads once, few, many or a size class.

v_gene: TRBV3-1
len: 17
abundance: .
d_gene: .
j_gene: TRBJ1-2
CDR3aa: CASSLCNTLRKTYGYTF
CDR3nt: TGTGCCAGCAGCCTCTGTAACACCCTTCGAAAGACCTATGGCTACACCTTC

v_gene: TRBV27
len: 16
abundance: many
d_gene: TRBD1
j_gene: TRBJ1-1
CDR3aa: CASSPDRGTLNTEAFF
CDR3nt: TGTGCCAGCAGTCCTGACAGGGGGACCTTGAACACTGAAGCTTTCTTT

v_gene: TRBV6-1
len: 17
abundance: many
d_gene: .
j_gene: TRBJ1-2
CDR3aa: CASSQWGSMRKTYGYTF
CDR3nt: TGTGCCAGCAGTCAGTGGGGCTCTATGCGAAAGACCTATGGCTACACCTTC

v_gene: TRBV7-3
len: 17
abundance: many
d_gene: TRBD2
j_gene: TRBJ2-3
CDR3aa: CASSYSSGRGTTDTQYF
CDR3nt: TGTGCCAGCAGCTATTCTAGCGGGAGGGGGACGACAGATACGCAGTATTTT

v_gene: TRBV19
len: 17
abundance: .
d_gene: .
j_gene: TRBJ1-2
CDR3aa: CASSAYQTNRRTYGYTF
CDR3nt: TGTGCCAGTAGTGCGTATCAGACAAATCGAAGGACCTATGGCTACACCTTC

v_gene: TRBV2
len: 15
abundance: many
d_gene: .
j_gene: TRBJ1-5
CDR3aa: CASSGTGRGNQPQHF
CDR3nt: TGTGCCAGCAGTGGTACGGGAAGAGGCAATCAGCCCCAGCATTTT

v_gene: TRBV28
len: 12
abundance: many
d_gene: .
j_gene: TRBJ1-1
CDR3aa: CASRPGLREAFF
CDR3nt: TGTGCCAGCCGCCCCGGACTCCGGGAAGCTTTCTTT

v_gene: TRBV20-1
len: 13
abundance: many
d_gene: .
j_gene: TRBJ2-5
CDR3aa: CSATNTGGETQYF
CDR3nt: TGCAGTGCTACCAACACAGGTGGAGAGACCCAGTACTTC

v_gene: TRBV11-2
len: 15
abundance: .
d_gene: TRBD2
j_gene: TRBJ2-3
CDR3aa: CASSFRLADSDTQYF
CDR3nt: TGTGCCAGCAGCTTTAGGCTAGCGGACTCAGATACGCAGTATTTT

v_gene: TRBV28
len: 14
abundance: many
d_gene: .
j_gene: TRBJ2-3
CDR3aa: CASSLAGSTDTQYF
CDR3nt: TGTGCCAGCAGTTTGGCGGGGAGCACAGATACGCAGTATTTT

v_gene: TRBV6-5
len: 13
abundance: many
d_gene: .
j_gene: TRBJ1-4
CDR3aa: CASMGQGREKLFF
CDR3nt: TGTGCCAGCATGGGTCAGGGACGGGAAAAACTGTTTTTT

v_gene: TRBV11-3
len: 17
abundance: many
d_gene: .
j_gene: TRBJ1-2
CDR3aa: CASSTEDDLGKTYGYTF
CDR3nt: TGTGCCAGCAGCACTGAAGACGATCTCGGAAAGACCTATGGCTACACCTTC

v_gene: TRBV7-6
len: 13
abundance: many
d_gene: .
j_gene: TRBJ1-1
CDR3aa: CASRGGANTEAFF
CDR3nt: TGTGCCAGCCGGGGGGGGGCGAACACTGAAGCTTTCTTT

v_gene: TRBV6-6
len: 13
abundance: few
d_gene: .
j_gene: TRBJ2-3
CDR3aa: CASSSGFTDTQYF
CDR3nt: TGTGCCAGCAGCTCAGGTTTCACAGATACGCAGTATTTT

v_gene: TRBV27
len: 14
abundance: few
d_gene: TRBD2
j_gene: TRBJ2-7
CDR3aa: CASISLAGVSEQYF
CDR3nt: TGTGCCAGCATATCACTAGCGGGAGTGAGCGAGCAGTACTTC

v_gene: TRBV3-2
len: 13
abundance: many
d_gene: .
j_gene: TRBJ2-4
CDR3aa: CASHLQRKNIQYF
CDR3nt: TGTGCGTCCCATTTGCAAAGAAAAAACATTCAGTACTTC

v_gene: TRBV12-3/TRBV12-4
len: 15
abundance: many
d_gene: .
j_gene: TRBJ1-1
CDR3aa: CASSEGGGSTTEAFF
CDR3nt: TGTGCCAGCAGCGAGGGAGGGGGAAGTACCACTGAAGCTTTCTTT

v_gene: TRBV16
len: 23
abundance: many
d_gene: .
j_gene: TRBJ1-1
CDR3aa: CASSQQNPSRGSFWVFSDTEAFF
CDR3nt: TGTGCCAGCAGCCAACAGAATCCTAGCAGGGGATCCTTTTGGGTTTTCAGCGACACTGAAGCTTTCTTT

v_gene: TRBV7-2
len: 19
abundance: many
d_gene: .
j_gene: TRBJ1-6
CDR3aa: CASSPLAPTLRERGSPLHF
CDR3nt: TGTGCCAGCAGCCCCCTAGCCCCTACACTCAGGGAAAGGGGGTCACCCCTCCACTTT

v_gene: TRBV16
len: 17
abundance: .
d_gene: .
j_gene: TRBJ1-2
CDR3aa: CASSPVRVVRKTYGHTF
CDR3nt: TGTGCCAGCAGCCCTGTAAGGGTCGTTAGAAAGACCTATGGCCACACCTTC

v_gene: TRBV20-1
len: 16
abundance: .
d_gene: TRBD2
j_gene: TRBJ2-1
CDR3aa: CSAFPGGRAAYNEQFF
CDR3nt: TGCAGTGCTTTTCCTGGCGGGAGGGCCGCATACAATGAGCAGTTCTTC

v_gene: TRBV20-1
len: 14
abundance: many
d_gene: TRBD1
j_gene: TRBJ1-5
CDR3aa: CSAKDRDSNQPQHF
CDR3nt: TGCAGTGCCAAGGACAGGGATAGCAATCAGCCCCAGCATTTT

v_gene: TRBV15
len: 17
abundance: many
d_gene: .
j_gene: TRBJ1-2
CDR3aa: CATSGIPRCGKTYGYTF
CDR3nt: TGTGCCACCAGCGGCATCCCAAGGTGTGGAAAGACCTATGGCTACACCTTC

v_gene: TRBV19
len: 17
abundance: many
d_gene: TRBD1
j_gene: TRBJ1-1
CDR3aa: CASMGTGTGGRRTEAFF
CDR3nt: TGTGCCAGTATGGGGACCGGGACAGGGGGCCGTCGAACTGAAGCTTTCTTT

v_gene: TRBV27
len: 14
abundance: many
d_gene: .
j_gene: TRBJ2-2
CDR3aa: CASSLGARTGELFF
CDR3nt: TGTGCCAGCAGTTTGGGGGCGCGAACCGGGGAGCTGTTTTTT

v_gene: TRBV27
len: 12
abundance: many
d_gene: .
j_gene: TRBJ2-7
CDR3aa: CASSFPQGEQYF
CDR3nt: TGTGCCAGCAGTTTCCCCCAGGGGGAGCAGTACTTC

v_gene: TRBV27
len: 13
abundance: few
d_gene: .
j_gene: TRBJ2-3
CDR3aa: CASSAFNTDTQYF
CDR3nt: TGTGCCAGCAGTGCCTTCAACACAGATACGCAGTATTTT

v_gene: TRBV4-2
len: 19
abundance: many
d_gene: TRBD2
j_gene: TRBJ2-7
CDR3aa: CASSQDYLAGGPGSYEQYF
CDR3nt: TGTGCCAGCAGCCAAGACTACCTAGCGGGAGGGCCCGGCTCCTACGAGCAGTACTTC

v_gene: TRBV7-6
len: 17
abundance: few
d_gene: .
j_gene: TRBJ2-1
CDR3aa: CASSLKRGRGGLNEQFF
CDR3nt: TGTGCCAGCAGCTTAAAACGGGGCAGGGGGGGCCTCAATGAGCAGTTCTTC

v_gene: TRBV12-5
len: 16
abundance: many
d_gene: .
j_gene: TRBJ1-6
CDR3aa: CASGFLSGADFSPLHF
CDR3nt: TGTGCTAGTGGTTTCTTGTCCGGCGCCGATTTCTCACCCCTCCACTTT

v_gene: TRBV10-1
len: 17
abundance: many
d_gene: .
j_gene: TRBJ1-2
CDR3aa: CASSIRLRSRKTYGYTF
CDR3nt: TGCGCCAGCAGTATTCGATTAAGATCGCGAAAGACCTATGGCTACACCTTC

v_gene: TRBV19
len: 14
abundance: many
d_gene: .
j_gene: TRBJ2-5
CDR3aa: CASTTGSTGETQYF
CDR3nt: TGTGCCAGTACTACAGGAAGTACGGGAGAGACCCAGTACTTC

v_gene: TRBV7-9
len: 17
abundance: many
d_gene: .
j_gene: TRBJ1-2
CDR3aa: CASSVTGYHGKTYGYTF
CDR3nt: TGTGCCAGCAGCGTGACTGGATACCATGGAAAGACCTATGGCTACACCTTC

v_gene: TRBV5-1
len: 14
abundance: few
d_gene: .
j_gene: TRBJ2-3
CDR3aa: CASSSQANTDTQYF
CDR3nt: TGCGCCAGCAGCTCACAAGCCAACACAGATACGCAGTATTTT

v_gene: TRBV9
len: 15
abundance: many
d_gene: TRBD2
j_gene: TRBJ2-7
CDR3aa: CASSPGTSGGYEQYF
CDR3nt: TGTGCCAGCAGCCCGGGGACTAGCGGGGGTTACGAGCAGTACTTC

v_gene: TRBV11-2
len: 16
abundance: few
d_gene: TRBD1
j_gene: TRBJ1-1
CDR3aa: CASSLNAQGMGTEAFF
CDR3nt: TGTGCCAGCAGCTTAAACGCACAGGGGATGGGCACTGAAGCTTTCTTT

v_gene: TRBV8-2
len: 16
abundance: .
d_gene: .
j_gene: TRBJ1-2
CDR3aa: CGSSYFDSRKAYGYTF
CDR3nt: TGTGGCAGTAGTTATTTTGATAGCCGAAAGGCCTATGGCTACACCTTC

v_gene: TRBV4-1
len: 17
abundance: .
d_gene: TRBD1
j_gene: TRBJ2-3
CDR3aa: CASSQDPTGISTDTQYF
CDR3nt: TGCGCCAGCAGCCAAGACCCGACAGGGATTAGCACAGATACGCAGTATTTT

v_gene: TRBV7-8
len: 15
abundance: many
d_gene: .
j_gene: TRBJ1-5
CDR3aa: CASSLGGPGEGPQHF
CDR3nt: TGTGCCAGCAGCTTAGGAGGTCCAGGGGAGGGGCCCCAGCATTTT

v_gene: TRBV2
len: 19
abundance: many
d_gene: TRBD1
j_gene: TRBJ2-6
CDR3aa: CASSYRPGQGLSGANVLTF
CDR3nt: TGTGCCAGCAGTTACAGACCGGGACAGGGCCTTTCTGGGGCCAACGTCCTGACTTTC